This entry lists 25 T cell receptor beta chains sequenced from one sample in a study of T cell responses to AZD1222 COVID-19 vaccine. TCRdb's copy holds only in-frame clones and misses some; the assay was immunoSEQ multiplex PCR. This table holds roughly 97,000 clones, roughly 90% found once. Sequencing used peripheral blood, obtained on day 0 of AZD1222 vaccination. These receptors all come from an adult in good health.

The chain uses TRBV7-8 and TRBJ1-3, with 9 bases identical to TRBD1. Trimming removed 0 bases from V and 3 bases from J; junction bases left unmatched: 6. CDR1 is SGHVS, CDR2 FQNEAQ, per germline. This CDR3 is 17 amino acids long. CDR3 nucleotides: TGTGCCAGCAGCTTAGCGCGAACAGGGGGCGGTGGAAACACCATATATTTT. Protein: CASSLARTGGGGNTIYF.

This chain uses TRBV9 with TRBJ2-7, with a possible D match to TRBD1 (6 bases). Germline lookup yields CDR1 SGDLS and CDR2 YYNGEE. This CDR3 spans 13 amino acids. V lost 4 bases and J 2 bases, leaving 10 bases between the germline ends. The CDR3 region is CASSQSGAYEQYF. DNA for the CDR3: TGTGCCAGCAGCCAGTCAGGGGCCTACGAGCAGTACTTC.

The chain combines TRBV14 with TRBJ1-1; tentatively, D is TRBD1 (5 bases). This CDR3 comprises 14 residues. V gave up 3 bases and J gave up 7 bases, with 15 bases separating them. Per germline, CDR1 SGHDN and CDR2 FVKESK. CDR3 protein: CASSQVWGDNEAFF. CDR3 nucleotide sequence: TGTGCCAGCAGCCAGGTTTGGGGGGATAATGAAGCTTTCTTT.

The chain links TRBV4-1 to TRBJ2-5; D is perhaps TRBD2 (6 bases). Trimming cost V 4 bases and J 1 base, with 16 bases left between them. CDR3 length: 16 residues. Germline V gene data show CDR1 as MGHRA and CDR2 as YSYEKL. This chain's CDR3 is CASSPRLVGGQETQYF. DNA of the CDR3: TGCGCCAGCAGCCCCCGGCTAGTGGGGGGCCAAGAGACCCAGTACTTC.

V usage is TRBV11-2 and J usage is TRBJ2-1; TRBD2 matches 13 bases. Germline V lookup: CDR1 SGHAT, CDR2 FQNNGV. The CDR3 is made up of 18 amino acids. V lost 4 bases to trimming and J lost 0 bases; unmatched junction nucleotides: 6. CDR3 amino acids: CASSSGLAGPSSYNEQFF. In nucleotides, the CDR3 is TGTGCCAGCAGCTCGGGACTAGCGGGGCCGAGCTCCTACAATGAGCAGTTCTTC.

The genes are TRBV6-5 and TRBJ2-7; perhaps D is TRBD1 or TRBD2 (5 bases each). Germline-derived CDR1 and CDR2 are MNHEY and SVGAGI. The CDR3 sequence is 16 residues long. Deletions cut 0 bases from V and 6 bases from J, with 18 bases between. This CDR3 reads CASSYSMFQGAGEQYF. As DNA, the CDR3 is TGTGCCAGCAGTTACTCGATGTTTCAGGGCGCGGGCGAGCAGTACTTC.

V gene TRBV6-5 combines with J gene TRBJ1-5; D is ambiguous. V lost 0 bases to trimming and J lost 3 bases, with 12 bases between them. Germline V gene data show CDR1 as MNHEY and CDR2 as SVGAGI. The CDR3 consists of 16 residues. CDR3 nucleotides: TGTGCCAGCAGTTACTCCTGGGCAGGCAACAATCAGCCCCAGCATTTT. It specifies CASSYSWAGNNQPQHF.

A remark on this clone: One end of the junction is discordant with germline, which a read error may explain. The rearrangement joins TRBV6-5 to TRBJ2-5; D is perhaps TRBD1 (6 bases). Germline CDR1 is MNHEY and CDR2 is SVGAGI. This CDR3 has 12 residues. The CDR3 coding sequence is TGTGCCAGCAGTTCGGGACAAGAGGCCCAGTACTTC. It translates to CASSSGQEAQYF.

CDR3 in DNA: TGTGCCACCAGCTTGGGGGGAGACACAGATACGCAGTATTTT. This gives the protein CATSLGGDTDTQYF. The chain carries TRBV15 and TRBJ2-3, with D maybe TRBD2 (6 bases). The CDR3 runs to 14 residues. Trimming removed 5 bases at V and 2 bases at J, with 11 bases between. Germline V lookup: CDR1 LNHNV, CDR2 YYDKDF (reference sequence).

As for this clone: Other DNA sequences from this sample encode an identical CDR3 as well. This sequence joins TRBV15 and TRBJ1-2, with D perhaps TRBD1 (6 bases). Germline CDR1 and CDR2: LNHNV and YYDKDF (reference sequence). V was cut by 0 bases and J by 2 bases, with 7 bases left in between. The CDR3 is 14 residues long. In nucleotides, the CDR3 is TGTGCCACCAGCAGAGACAGGGGCAACTATGGCTACACCTTC. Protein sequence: CATSRDRGNYGYTF.

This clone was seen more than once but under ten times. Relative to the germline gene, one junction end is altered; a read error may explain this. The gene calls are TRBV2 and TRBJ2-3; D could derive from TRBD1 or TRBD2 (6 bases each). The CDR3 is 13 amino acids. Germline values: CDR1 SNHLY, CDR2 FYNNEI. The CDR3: CANLRGPRDRQYF. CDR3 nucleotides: TGTGCCAACCTACGGGGGCCTCGGGATAGGCAGTATTTT.

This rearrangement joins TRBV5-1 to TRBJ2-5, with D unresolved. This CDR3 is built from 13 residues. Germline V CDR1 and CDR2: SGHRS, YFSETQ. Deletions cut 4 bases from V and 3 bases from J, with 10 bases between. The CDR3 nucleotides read TGCGCCAGCAGCCCCCACCCTGAAGAGACCCAGTACTTC. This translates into CASSPHPEETQYF. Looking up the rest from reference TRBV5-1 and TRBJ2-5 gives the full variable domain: KAGVTQTPRYLIKTRGQQVTLSCSPISGHRSVSWYQQTPGQGLQFLFEYFSETQRNKGNFPGRFSGRQFSNSRSEMNVSTLELGDSALYLCASSPHPEETQYFGPGTRLLVL.

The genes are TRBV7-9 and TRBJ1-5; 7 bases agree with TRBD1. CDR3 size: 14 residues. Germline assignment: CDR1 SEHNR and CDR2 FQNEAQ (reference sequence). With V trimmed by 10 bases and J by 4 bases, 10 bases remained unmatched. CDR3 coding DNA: TGTGCCATCGACGGGACAGTTGGGAATCAGCCCCAGCATTTT. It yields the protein CAIDGTVGNQPQHF.

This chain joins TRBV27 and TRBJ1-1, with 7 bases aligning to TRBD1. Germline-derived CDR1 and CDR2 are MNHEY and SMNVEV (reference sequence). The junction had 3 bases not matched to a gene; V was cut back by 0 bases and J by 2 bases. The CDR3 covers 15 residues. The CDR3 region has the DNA TGTGCCAGCAGTTTATCCGGGACAGTTAACACTGAAGCTTTCTTT. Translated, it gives CASSLSGTVNTEAFF.

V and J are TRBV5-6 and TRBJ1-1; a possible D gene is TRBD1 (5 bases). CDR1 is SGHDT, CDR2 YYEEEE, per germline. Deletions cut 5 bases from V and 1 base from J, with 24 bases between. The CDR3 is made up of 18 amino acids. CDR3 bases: TGTGCCAGCAGGTCCGGGACGGATCTCAAGACCCAGAACACTGAAGCTTTCTTT. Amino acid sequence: CASRSGTDLKTQNTEAFF.

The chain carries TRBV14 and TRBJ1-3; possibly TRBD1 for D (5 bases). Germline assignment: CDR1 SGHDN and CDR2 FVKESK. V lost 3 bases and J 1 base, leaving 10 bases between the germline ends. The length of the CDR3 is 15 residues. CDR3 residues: CASSQGPASGNTIYF. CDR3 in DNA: TGTGCCAGCAGCCAGGGGCCGGCTTCTGGAAACACCATATATTTT.

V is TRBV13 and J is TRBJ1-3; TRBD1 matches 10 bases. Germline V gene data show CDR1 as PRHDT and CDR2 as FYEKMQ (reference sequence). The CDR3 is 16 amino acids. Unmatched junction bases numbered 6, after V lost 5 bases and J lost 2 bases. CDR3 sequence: CASSRTGTGAGNTIYF. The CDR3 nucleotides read TGTGCCAGCAGCAGAACCGGGACAGGGGCTGGAAACACCATATATTTT.

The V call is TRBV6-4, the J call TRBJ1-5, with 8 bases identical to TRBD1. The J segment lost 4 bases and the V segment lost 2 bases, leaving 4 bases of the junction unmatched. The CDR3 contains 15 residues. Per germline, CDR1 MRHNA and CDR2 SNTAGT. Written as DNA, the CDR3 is TGTGCCAGCAGTGACGTGGACAGGGTGAATCAGCCCCAGCATTTT. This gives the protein CASSDVDRVNQPQHF.

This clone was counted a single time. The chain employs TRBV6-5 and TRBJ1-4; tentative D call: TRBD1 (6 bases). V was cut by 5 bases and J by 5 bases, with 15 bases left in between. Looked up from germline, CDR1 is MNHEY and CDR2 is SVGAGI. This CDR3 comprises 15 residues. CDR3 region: CASSPGGAGNEKLFF. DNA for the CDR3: TGTGCCAGCAGTCCCGGGGGCGCGGGAAATGAAAAACTGTTTTTT.

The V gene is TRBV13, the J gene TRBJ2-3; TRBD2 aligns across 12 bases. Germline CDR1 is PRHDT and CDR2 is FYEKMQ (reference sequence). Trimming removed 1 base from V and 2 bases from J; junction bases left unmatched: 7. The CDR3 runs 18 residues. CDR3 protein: CASSLELAGGRDTDTQYF. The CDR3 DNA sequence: TGTGCCAGCAGCTTAGAACTAGCGGGGGGAAGGGACACAGATACGCAGTATTTT.

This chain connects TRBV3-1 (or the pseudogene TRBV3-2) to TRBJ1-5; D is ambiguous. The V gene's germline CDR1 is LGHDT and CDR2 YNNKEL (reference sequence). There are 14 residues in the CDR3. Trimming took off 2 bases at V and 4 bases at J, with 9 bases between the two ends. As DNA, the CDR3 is TGTGCCAGCAGCCAAATGGGCTCGAATCAGCCCCAGCATTTT. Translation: CASSQMGSNQPQHF.

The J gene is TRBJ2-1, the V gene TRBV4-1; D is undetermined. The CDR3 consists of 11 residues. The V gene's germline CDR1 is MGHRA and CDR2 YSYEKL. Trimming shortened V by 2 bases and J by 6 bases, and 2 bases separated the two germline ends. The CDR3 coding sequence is TGCGCCAGCAGCCAACGCAATGAGCAGTTCTTC. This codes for CASSQRNEQFF.

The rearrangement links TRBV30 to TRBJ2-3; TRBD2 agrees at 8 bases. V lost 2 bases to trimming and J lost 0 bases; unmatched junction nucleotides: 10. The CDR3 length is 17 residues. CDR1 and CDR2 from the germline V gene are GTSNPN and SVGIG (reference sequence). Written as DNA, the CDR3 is TGTGCCTGGAGTACGAAGTTACTAGCGGCTAGCACAGATACGCAGTATTTT. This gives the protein CAWSTKLLAASTDTQYF.

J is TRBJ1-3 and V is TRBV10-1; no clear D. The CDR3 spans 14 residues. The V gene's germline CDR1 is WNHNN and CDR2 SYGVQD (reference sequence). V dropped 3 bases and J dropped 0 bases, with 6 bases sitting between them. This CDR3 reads CASSDFGSGNTIYF. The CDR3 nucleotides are TGCGCCAGCAGTGATTTCGGCTCTGGAAACACCATATATTTT.

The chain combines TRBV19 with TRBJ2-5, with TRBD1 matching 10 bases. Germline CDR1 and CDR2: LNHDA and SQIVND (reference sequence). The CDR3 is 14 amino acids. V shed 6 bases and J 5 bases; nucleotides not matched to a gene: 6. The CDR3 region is CASSDRGRRETQYF. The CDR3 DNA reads TGTGCCAGTAGCGACAGGGGGCGCCGGGAGACCCAGTACTTC.